Sequencing of this T cell receptor (beta chain) was carried out in a study of blood T cell repertoires in COVID-19 (dated by TCRdb to the early 2020s). Broadly, across the study: The collaborator samples originated in the United States, Italy and Spain and spanned the acute and convalescent phases of COVID-19. Where available, HLA class I and class II types were taken from metadata supplied by the sample provider and were not determined by assay-based typing. Samples came from the ongoing ImmuneRACE study (first 160 participants) plus 1,254 subjects from 6 global collaborators. The material from the prospective study consisted of cDNA or gDNA derived from T cells, B-cell-depleted T cells, or PBMCs. The repertoires were released in a freely available public database intended as a resource for research on the immune response to SARS-CoV-2. Deeply sampled blood TCRbeta repertoires from subjects exposed to, actively infected with, or recovered from COVID-19 were included in the dataset. A de-identified subject ID, COVID-19 status, age in years and sex were almost always included in the sample metadata.

TCRbeta CDR3 regions were amplified from genomic DNA by means of the immunoSEQ Assay, a bias-controlled multiplex PCR. In the authors' own workflow: The number of nucleated cells in each sample was estimated from the amplification of reference gene primers within the assay. To quantify the absolute abundance of each unique TCRbeta CDR3 rearrangement, sequence reads were collapsed and filtered. Productive Simpson clonality was computed per sample as the square root of Simpson's diversity index over productive rearrangements. Entries here come from immuneACCESS through TCRdb and include only in-frame sequences with V and J called. Some clones fail to appear in such tables; in the studies checked, an unresolved V gene covers under half of the shortfall, and the cause of the remainder is unknown. D and trimming were read from the DNA, whereas the V and J calls and clone size are those reported in that table. Counted in this sample were 200,000 to 300,000 clones; about 91% of them appeared once. The leading ten clones occupy around 2.5% of the sample.

In the case of this clone: Its binding antigen is unknown. Base qualities are not provided; no much larger clone lies one nucleotide away.

On the study overall, not on this receptor specifically: The quantity of clinical and demographic metadata differed by source and by participant and was supplied without curation.

Participants in the prospective study were enrolled through a virtual design, were aged about 18 to 90 years, and lived in roughly 26 United States geographic areas. In the prospective study, cohorts were assigned on the basis of participant-reported clinical history obtained from a screening survey and a study questionnaire. In the prospective study, mobile phlebotomists collected whole blood, serum and a nasopharyngeal or oropharyngeal swab from each participant. Additional blood draws and questionnaires over an approximately 2-month period could optionally be provided by prospective study participants. Before DNA extraction, prospective study blood samples were shipped either frozen or at room temperature. Taken from cysteine to phenylalanine, the CDR3 has 15 residues. Just the 45-base CDR3 DNA is kept, in frame starting at base 1. V is clipped by 8 bases and J by 2 bases, and the sequence between their germline boundaries is 17 bases long. The germline V gene yields MDHEN for CDR1 and SYDVKM for CDR2.

The source is a woman in her forties with acute COVID-19. Sequencing was done on a sample of PBMCs or T cells enriched from blood (not recorded which). The rearrangement joined TRBV28 to TRBJ2-3; too little of a D gene remains to name it. The CDR3 in this case is CASGEYDRYTDTQYF. The base sequence is TGTGCCAGCGGAGAGTACGACCGGTACACAGATACGCAGTATTTT. The CDR3 plus the reference TRBV28 and TRBJ2-3 genes for the other parts give the full variable domain: DVKVTQSSRYLVKRTGEKVFLECVQDMDHENMFWYRQDPGLGLRLIYFSYDVKMKEKGDIPEGYSVSREKKERFSLILESASTNQTSMYLCASGEYDRYTDTQYFGPGTRLTVL.